These 17 T cell receptor beta chains came from one sample sequenced in a study of regulatory T cells in long-lasting Graves disease. Time point given: persistent/refractory GD, antithyroid drugs over 5 years with positive TRAb. From PBMCs, RNA was extracted and then used to make the TCR library. Assembly of TCR beta libraries relied on iRepertoire HTBI primers together with Arm-PCR of CDR3 regions. Via MiXCR, TCRdb re-called the multiplex PCR reads, giving one row per CDR3 protein. This sample has around 460,000 distinct CDR3 sequences, with under 25% found just once. Sequencing was performed on peripheral blood mononuclear cells (PBMCs), taken when the disease was refractory, from a patient treated with antithyroid drugs. The receptors originated from a female donor with Graves disease.

Ten or more counts support this clonotype. The CDR3 coding sequence is TGTGCCAGCAGCTCCCAGGGGGGGTTAAATCAGCCCCAGCATTTT. Amino acid sequence: CASSSQGGLNQPQHF. This chain connects TRBV11-2 to TRBJ1-5; 7 bases map to TRBD1. V gave up 4 bases and J gave up 4 bases; unmatched junction bases: 7. Germline loops: CDR1 SGHAT, CDR2 FQNNGV. This CDR3 is 15 amino acids long. Using reference TRBV11-2 and TRBJ1-5 for the parts outside the CDR3, the full variable domain is EAGVAQSPRYKIIEKRQSVAFWCNPISGHATLYWYQQILGQGPKLLIQFQNNGVVDDSQLPKDRFSAERLKGVDSTLKIQPAKLEDSAVYLCASSSQGGLNQPQHFGDGTRLSIL.

This clonotype was counted a few times. V and J are TRBV20-1 and TRBJ1-2, with D possibly being TRBD1 (6 bases). The germline V gene encodes CDR1 DFQATT and CDR2 SNEGSKA (reference sequence). The CDR3 runs 14 residues. Trimming pared 3 bases from V and 8 bases from J, leaving 19 bases between. CDR3 DNA: TGCAGTGCTAGGTCACCGGGACAACCGGCCGGCTACACCTTC. Its translation is CSARSPGQPAGYTF.

The chain links TRBV3-1 to TRBJ1-4, with TRBD1 matching 9 bases. Germline V gene sequence: CDR1 LGHDT, CDR2 YNNKEL (reference sequence). The J segment lost 8 bases and the V segment lost 0 bases, leaving 10 bases of the junction unmatched. This CDR3 is 17 amino acids long. CDR3 sequence: CASSQETGGTGNEKLFF. The CDR3 DNA follows: TGTGCCAGCAGCCAAGAGACAGGGGGGACAGGGAACGAAAAACTGTTTTTT.

This clonotype came up many times. J is TRBJ1-5 and V is TRBV2; possibly TRBD1 for D (5 bases). Germline V CDR1 and CDR2: SNHLY, FYNNEI. This CDR3 contains 13 residues. Trimming removed 7 bases from V and 7 bases from J, with 14 bases in between. The CDR3: CASKGSEGQPQHF. In nucleotides, the CDR3 is TGTGCCAGCAAGGGGTCTGAAGGACAGCCCCAGCATTTT.

This clonotype was seen at least ten times. V and J are TRBV6-1 and TRBJ2-7; TRBD2 aligns across 11 bases. J gave up 2 bases and V 6 bases, and 3 bases lay outside the gene matches. Germline loops: CDR1 MNHNS, CDR2 SASEGT. CDR3 size: 14 residues. The CDR3 spells CASRTSGSAYEQYF. The DNA for the CDR3 is TGTGCCAGCAGAACTAGCGGGAGTGCCTACGAGCAGTACTTC.

The rearrangement links TRBV7-2 to TRBJ1-5; TRBD1 might be the D (5 bases). There are 15 residues in the CDR3. Trimming removed 0 bases from V and 5 bases from J, with 11 bases in between. Germline V gives CDR1 SGHTA, CDR2 FQGNSA. This CDR3 is CASSLALGVDQPQHF. CDR3 nucleotide sequence: TGTGCCAGCAGCTTAGCGTTGGGGGTGGATCAGCCCCAGCATTTT.

The chain links TRBV20-1 to TRBJ1-1, with unresolved D. V gave up 2 bases and J gave up 1 base, with 5 bases separating them. CDR3 length: 12 amino acids. Germline values: CDR1 DFQATT, CDR2 SNEGSKA (reference sequence). Here the CDR3 reads CSARTKNTEAFF. The CDR3, as DNA: TGCAGTGCTAGAACCAAGAACACTGAAGCTTTCTTT.

This clonotype was detected many times. This sequence joins TRBV7-9 and TRBJ2-7; D gene unclear. Germline V gives CDR1 SEHNR, CDR2 FQNEAQ (reference sequence). V shed 5 bases and J shed 4 bases, with 12 bases lying between them. The CDR3 extends over 13 amino acids. This CDR3 is CASSPPADYEQYF. The DNA of the CDR3 is TGTGCCAGCAGCCCCCCGGCTGATTACGAGCAGTACTTC.

The chain employs TRBV5-1 and TRBJ1-4; D not certain. This CDR3 is built from 13 residues. Germline V CDR1 and CDR2: SGHRS, YFSETQ. V was shortened by 2 bases and J by 7 bases, with 9 bases between the two germline ends. Here the CDR3 DNA reads TGCGCCAGCAGCTTAAACCCGACTGAAAAACTGTTTTTT. This codes for CASSLNPTEKLFF.

Of note for this clonotype: A much larger clone lies one base from this, so it may be a read error. The V and J genes are TRBV5-1 and TRBJ1-2, with TRBD1 matching 9 bases. This CDR3 region has 14 residues. Per the germline V gene, CDR1 is SGHRS and CDR2 is YFSETQ. The CDR3 DNA reads as TGCGCCGGCAGATCCGGGACAGGGAACTATGGCTACACCTTC. As protein: CAGRSGTGNYGYTF.

This clonotype was counted many times. V usage is TRBV6-2 or TRBV6-3 and J usage is TRBJ2-7, with D unclear. CDR1 and CDR2 from the germline V gene are MNHEY and SVGEGT. CDR3 size: 13 residues. V lost 5 bases, J lost 5 bases, and 13 bases lay in between. The CDR3, as DNA: TGTGCCAGCAGTGAACTCTTCCAAAACGAGCAGTACTTC. Translated: CASSELFQNEQYF.

The chain employs TRBV29-1 and TRBJ2-7; 8 nucleotides agree with TRBD1. The CDR3 contains 13 residues. The trim removed 4 bases at V and 2 bases at J, leaving 4 bases unmatched. CDR1 and CDR2 (germline): SQVTM, ANQGSEA. CDR3 in amino acids: CSVAVTGAYEQYF. The CDR3 DNA follows: TGCAGCGTTGCGGTGACAGGGGCCTACGAGCAGTACTTC.

This clonotype was found a few times. The genes are TRBV5-1 and TRBJ1-4, with D maybe TRBD1 (5 bases). CDR3 length: 15 amino acids. Germline loops: CDR1 SGHRS, CDR2 YFSETQ. V was cut by 4 bases and J by 4 bases, with 14 bases left in between. The CDR3 spells CASSAGGTHNEKLFF. CDR3 DNA sequence: TGCGCCAGCAGCGCCGGAGGGACCCATAATGAAAAACTGTTTTTT. Full variable domain (remainder filled in from reference TRBV5-1 and TRBJ1-4): KAGVTQTPRYLIKTRGQQVTLSCSPISGHRSVSWYQQTPGQGLQFLFEYFSETQRNKGNFPGRFSGRQFSNSRSEMNVSTLELGDSALYLCASSAGGTHNEKLFFGSGTQLSVL.

Concerning this clonotype: The final CDR3 position lacks the conserved phenylalanine or tryptophan, pointing to a likely read error. The chain has TRBV19 and TRBJ2-2; 10 positions match TRBD2. The V gene end was trimmed by 1 base and the J gene end by 5 bases; junction bases not matched to a gene: 7. Germline CDR1 reads LNHDA; CDR2 reads SQIVND (reference sequence). This CDR3 has 17 amino acids. The CDR3 loop is CASSIVNLAGDTGELFL. The CDR3 DNA follows: TGTGCCAGTAGTATAGTGAACCTAGCGGGAGATACCGGGGAGCTGTTTCTT.

In its sample, this clonotype was seen a few times. The chain is built from TRBV28 and TRBJ2-7; 10 nucleotides match TRBD1. Losses at the gene ends were 6 bases for V and 5 bases for J; bases not matched to a gene: 13. CDR3 length: 16 residues. The germline V gene encodes CDR1 MDHEN and CDR2 SYDVKM. The CDR3: CASRETPGQGRDEQYF. The CDR3 bases are TGTGCCAGCAGGGAGACTCCGGGACAGGGGCGGGACGAGCAGTACTTC.

This clonotype came up a few times. The chain carries TRBV29-1 and TRBJ1-1; no clear D gene. Trimming removed 5 bases at V and 5 bases at J, with 9 bases between. In germline, CDR1 is SQVTM, CDR2 ANQGSEA. This CDR3 is 11 amino acids long. The CDR3 region is CSVQEETEAFF. The CDR3 coding sequence is TGCAGCGTTCAGGAGGAGACTGAAGCTTTCTTT.

At least ten counts were recorded for this clonotype. The chain employs TRBV6-2 or TRBV6-3 and TRBJ1-2, with TRBD1 identical over 12 bases. The CDR3 spans 19 residues. Trimming removed 0 bases from V and 3 bases from J; junction bases left unmatched: 11. Germline CDR1 is MNHEY and CDR2 is SVGEGT. In DNA, the CDR3 is TGTGCCAGCAGTTACTCCACTTGGGACAGGGGGCGCTTGGACTATGGCTACACCTTC. This sequence encodes CASSYSTWDRGRLDYGYTF.